One sample yielded the 30 T cell receptor beta chains listed below, sequenced in a study of T cells in tumors after PD-1 blockade. Only in-frame clones appear in the TCRdb table, and some are missing; sequencing was by immunoSEQ multiplex PCR. The sample carries 12,000 to 15,000 clones, 55% to 80% recorded once. The source material was tumor tissue, sampled after anti-PD-1 treatment. Every receptor here comes from a human donor with cutaneous squamous cell carcinoma.

The chain links TRBV19 to TRBJ2-1; 12 positions match TRBD2. Germline V gene sequence: CDR1 LNHDA, CDR2 SQIVND (reference sequence). The length of the CDR3 is 18 residues. The V and J ends lost 7 bases and 0 bases, in that order; junction bases with no gene match: 10. Here the CDR3 DNA reads TGTGCCAGTAAGGATTGGCTAGCGGGGGGGAGCTCCTACAATGAGCAGTTCTTC. This translates into CASKDWLAGGSSYNEQFF. Looking up the rest from reference TRBV19 and TRBJ2-1 gives the full variable domain: DGGITQSPKYLFRKEGQNVTLSCEQNLNHDAMYWYRQDPGQGLRLIYYSQIVNDFQKGDIAEGYSVSREKKESFPLTVTSAQKNPTAFYLCASKDWLAGGSSYNEQFFGPGTRLTVL.

V is TRBV3-1 (or the pseudogene TRBV3-2) and J is TRBJ2-5; 8 nucleotides align to TRBD1. Looked up from germline, CDR1 is LGHDT and CDR2 is YNNKEL (reference sequence). J lost 4 bases, V lost 7 bases, and 5 bases had no gene match. The CDR3 sequence is 13 residues long. CDR3 sequence: CASNLQGGETQYF. Here the CDR3 DNA reads TGTGCCAGCAACCTACAGGGGGGAGAGACCCAGTACTTC.

This chain connects TRBV5-6 to TRBJ2-7; maybe TRBD1 (6 bases). The CDR3 is 14 residues long. The V gene's germline CDR1 is SGHDT and CDR2 YYEEEE. Trimming took 0 bases from V and 1 from J, leaving 8 bases between them. CDR3 sequence (DNA): TGTGCCAGCAGCTTGGGGGACACGTCCTACGAGCAGTACTTC. It codes for CASSLGDTSYEQYF. Full variable domain (missing parts from reference TRBV5-6 and TRBJ2-7): DAGVTQSPTHLIKTRGQQVTLRCSPKSGHDTVSWYQQALGQGPQFIFQYYEEEERQRGNFPDRFSGHQFPNYSSELNVNALLLGDSALYLCASSLGDTSYEQYFGPGTRLTVT.

This chain joins TRBV6-5 and TRBJ1-5; D remains unclear. In germline, CDR1 is MNHEY, CDR2 SVGAGI. V lost 7 bases, J lost 4 bases, and 11 bases lay in between. There are 13 residues in the CDR3. CDR3 bases: TGTGCCAGCACACAGACCATAAATCAGCCCCAGCATTTT. As protein: CASTQTINQPQHF.

The chain employs TRBV2 and TRBJ2-7; 7 nucleotides align to TRBD1. V lost 9 bases, J lost 3 bases, and 17 bases stayed unmatched. The CDR3 totals 16 residues. Germline V CDR1 and CDR2: SNHLY, FYNNEI. The CDR3 protein is CASTAPQQDRYYEQYF. The CDR3 nucleotides read TGTGCCAGTACGGCTCCCCAGCAGGACAGGTACTACGAGCAGTACTTC.

This clone was seen a single time. This sequence joins TRBV7-9 and TRBJ2-5; possibly TRBD1 for D (6 bases). Deletions cut 5 bases from V and 5 bases from J, with 9 bases between. The CDR3 sequence is 12 residues long. Looked up from germline, CDR1 is SEHNR and CDR2 is FQNEAQ (reference sequence). CDR3 nucleotides: TGTGCCAGCAGCCAGGGGTGGGAGACCCAGTACTTC. Translated, it gives CASSQGWETQYF.

There are a few counts of this clone. V and J are TRBV4-2 and TRBJ2-5; TRBD2 agrees at 13 bases. Trimming at V came to 3 bases and at J to 5 bases, leaving 15 bases not matched to a gene. Germline-derived CDR1 and CDR2 are LGHNA and YNFKEQ. CDR3 length: 19 amino acids. CDR3 in DNA: TGTGCCAGCAGCCAGGAGGGACTAGCGGGGTCTAAAGCAAGGGAGACCCAGTACTTC. Translation: CASSQEGLAGSKARETQYF.

This clone appeared a few times. This chain uses TRBV15 with TRBJ1-1; D is unclear. The CDR3 is 15 residues long. The V gene lost 0 bases and the J gene lost 3 bases, with 11 bases spanning the gap. CDR1 and CDR2 from the germline V gene are LNHNV and YYDKDF (reference sequence). In nucleotides, the CDR3 is TGTGCCACCAGCAGAGATCCCAGGCGTGACACTGAAGCTTTCTTT. It specifies CATSRDPRRDTEAFF. Drawing the rest from reference TRBV15 and TRBJ1-1, the complete variable domain is DAMVIQNPRYQVTQFGKPVTLSCSQTLNHNVMYWYQQKSSQAPKLLFHYYDKDFNNEADTPDNFQSRRPNTSFCFLDIRSPGLGDTAMYLCATSRDPRRDTEAFFGQGTRLTVV.

This clone has just a few counts. This rearrangement joins TRBV21-1 to TRBJ2-7. TRBV21-1 is marked as a pseudogene. The CDR3 totals 17 residues. The CDR3 region has the DNA TGTGCCAGCAGCATTTCTTTTATTGACCGAGTTTCCTACGAGCAGTACTTC. Residues: CASSISFIDRVSYEQYF.

V and J are TRBV21-1 and TRBJ1-2; the table calls TRBD1, which could not be checked here. TRBV21-1 is a pseudogene segment. CDR3 length equals 13 residues. The CDR3 region is CASRGQGAGGYTF. CDR3 DNA: TGTGCCAGTCGGGGACAGGGGGCGGGAGGCTACACCTTC.

The genes are TRBV7-8 and TRBJ2-1; the match to TRBD2 covers 9 bases. This CDR3 is built from 17 residues. Trimming took 2 bases from V and 4 from J; bases not matched to a gene: 9. Looked up from germline, CDR1 is SGHVS and CDR2 is FQNEAQ. CDR3 in amino acids: CASSLWTAGGRYNEQFF. CDR3 nucleotide sequence: TGTGCCAGCAGCTTATGGACAGCGGGGGGACGATACAATGAGCAGTTCTTC.

This clone came up a few times. The chain joins TRBV28 to TRBJ2-7, with 9 bases matching TRBD2. With 8 bases clipped from V and 5 bases from J, the junction kept 7 bases outside the gene matches. In germline, CDR1 is MDHEN, CDR2 SYDVKM. The CDR3 extends over 13 amino acids. CDR3: CASLAGLGDEQYF. The CDR3 DNA reads TGTGCCAGCCTAGCGGGACTAGGGGACGAGCAGTACTTC.

The V gene is TRBV12-3 or TRBV12-4, the J gene TRBJ2-1; D is ambiguous. The CDR3 runs to 9 residues. V was clipped by 8 bases and J by 7 bases, with 3 bases between them. Here the CDR3 DNA reads TGTGCCAGCCGGAATGAGCAGTTCTTC. Encoded protein: CASRNEQFF.

The CDR3 DNA follows: TGTGCCAGCAGTTTAACGGGACAGTTCAGAGGGGTGAGCGAAAAACTGTTTTTT. It is translated as CASSLTGQFRGVSEKLFF. This chain links TRBV27 with TRBJ1-4, with 7 positions matching TRBD1. Germline loops: CDR1 MNHEY, CDR2 SMNVEV (reference sequence). V lost 2 bases and J lost 8; bases outside the gene matches: 17. The CDR3 extends over 18 amino acids.

This chain connects TRBV5-1 to TRBJ2-3, with 11 bases matching TRBD2. Looked up from germline, CDR1 is SGHRS and CDR2 is YFSETQ. CDR3 length: 15 amino acids. Losses at the gene ends were 5 bases for V and 3 bases for J; bases not matched to a gene: 5. For the CDR3, the DNA is TGCGCCAGCAGATATAGCGGGGGGGCAACAGATACGCAGTATTTT. This encodes CASRYSGGATDTQYF.

Only a few counts were recorded for this clone. V and J are TRBV7-9 and TRBJ2-1, with 8 positions matching TRBD2. V shed 5 bases, J shed 7 bases, and the junction held 10 bases outside the gene matches. The CDR3 covers 15 residues. Germline assignment: CDR1 SEHNR and CDR2 FQNEAQ (reference sequence). The CDR3 spells CASSPVGGRRNEQFF. In DNA, the CDR3 is TGTGCCAGCAGCCCCGTTGGCGGGAGGAGGAATGAGCAGTTCTTC. The full variable domain, rest sourced from reference TRBV7-9 and TRBJ2-1, is DTGVSQNPRHKITKRGQNVTFRCDPISEHNRLYWYRQTLGQGPEFLTYFQNEAQLEKSRLLSDRFSAERPKGSFSTLEIQRTEQGDSAMYLCASSPVGGRRNEQFFGPGTRLTVL.

The chain is built from TRBV2 and TRBJ2-1; 7 nucleotides line up with TRBD1. CDR3 length equals 14 residues. The germline gives CDR1 SNHLY, CDR2 FYNNEI. V was clipped by 6 bases and J by 3 bases; unmatched bases: 5. In nucleotides, the CDR3 is TGTGCCAGCAGGAGGGACAGCATCTACAATGAGCAGTTCTTC. This sequence encodes CASRRDSIYNEQFF.

The chain couples TRBV30 to TRBJ2-7; 7 bases are a match to TRBD1. V shed 2 bases, J shed 0 bases, and the junction held 1 base outside the gene matches. Germline V CDR1 and CDR2: GTSNPN, SVGIG (reference sequence). This CDR3 comprises 13 residues. In DNA form, the CDR3 reads TGTGCCTGGAGTAGGGACAGCTCCTACGAGCAGTACTTC. This gives the protein CAWSRDSSYEQYF.

This clone was detected once. The CDR3 nucleotides are TGTGCCAGCAGCTTACCACGCGGGAAAACCGGGGAGCTGTTTTTT. This gives the protein CASSLPRGKTGELFF. The rearrangement uses TRBV7-9 and TRBJ2-2; D might be TRBD2 (6 bases). Germline V gives CDR1 SEHNR, CDR2 FQNEAQ (reference sequence). The V end lost 2 bases, the J end lost 5 bases, and 12 bases lay between the germline ends. The CDR3 spans 15 residues.

This clone came up a few times. The genes are TRBV9 and TRBJ1-1; no firm D call. V gave up 0 bases and J gave up 6 bases, with 6 bases separating them. Germline V gives CDR1 SGDLS, CDR2 YYNGEE. The CDR3 covers 12 residues. In nucleotides, the CDR3 is TGTGCCAGCAGCGTAGACTCTCCTGAAGCTTTCTTT. Encoded protein: CASSVDSPEAFF.

This rearrangement joins TRBV30 to TRBJ1-5; D not certain. Germline V gene sequence: CDR1 GTSNPN, CDR2 SVGIG (reference sequence). The V end was cut by 2 bases, the J end by 7 bases, with 12 bases between. This CDR3 is built from 13 residues. The CDR3 sequence: CAWSRGTSQPQHF. CDR3 coding DNA: TGTGCCTGGAGTCGGGGAACCAGCCAGCCCCAGCATTTT.

CDR3 loop: CASSPRAGAPDTQYF. The CDR3 DNA reads TGTGCCAGCTCACCACGGGCGGGAGCTCCAGATACGCAGTATTTT. The chain links TRBV18 to TRBJ2-3; TRBD2 agrees at 7 bases. Germline V gene sequence: CDR1 KGHSH, CDR2 LQKENI. CDR3 length equals 15 residues. V dropped 1 base and J dropped 4; count of bases not matched to a gene: 5.

The rearrangement uses TRBV2 and TRBJ1-1; D is unresolved. V lost 8 bases and J 1 base, leaving 14 bases between the germline ends. The V gene's germline CDR1 is SNHLY and CDR2 FYNNEI. This CDR3 has 14 residues. The CDR3 here is CASDYSAQNTEAFF. As DNA, the CDR3 is TGTGCCAGCGACTATTCTGCGCAGAACACTGAAGCTTTCTTT. Full variable domain (remainder filled in from reference TRBV2 and TRBJ1-1): EPEVTQTPSHQVTQMGQEVILRCVPISNHLYFYWYRQILGQKVEFLVSFYNNEISEKSEIFDDQFSVERPDGSNFTLKIRSTKLEDSAMYFCASDYSAQNTEAFFGQGTRLTVV.

By share, this clone counts as medium-sized. This sequence joins TRBV7-3 and TRBJ2-1; D gene uncertain. The CDR3 runs 12 residues. The V and J ends lost 6 bases and 7 bases respectively, with 10 bases between them. Germline CDR1 and CDR2: SGHTA and FQGTGA. This CDR3 is CASSFVGNEQFF. In DNA form, the CDR3 reads TGTGCCAGCAGTTTCGTGGGGAATGAGCAGTTCTTC.

The chain employs TRBV6-5 and TRBJ2-1; possibly TRBD1 or TRBD2 for D (7 bases each). CDR1 and CDR2 from the germline V gene are MNHEY and SVGAGI. Trimming pared 9 bases from V and 8 bases from J, leaving 20 bases between. CDR3 size: 14 residues. The CDR3 spells CASESTGAGDEQFF. The CDR3 nucleotides read TGTGCCAGTGAAAGTACAGGGGCGGGAGATGAGCAGTTCTTC.

V usage is TRBV30 and J usage is TRBJ2-3; the D gene is possibly TRBD1 (6 bases). The V gene's germline CDR1 is GTSNPN and CDR2 SVGIG (reference sequence). This CDR3 region has 12 residues. The germline V and J ends were trimmed by 5 bases and 3 bases, with 9 bases remaining between them. The CDR3 region is CAWATGTDTQYF. The DNA of the CDR3 is TGTGCCTGGGCTACAGGGACAGATACGCAGTATTTT.

The chain is built from TRBV28 and TRBJ2-1, with 11 bases that match TRBD2. V was pared by 5 bases and J by 10 bases, with 7 bases of the junction left unmatched. The germline gives CDR1 MDHEN, CDR2 SYDVKM. The CDR3 consists of 14 residues. CDR3 protein: CASSPGTSGREQFF. As DNA, the CDR3 is TGTGCCAGCAGTCCGGGGACTAGCGGTAGAGAGCAGTTCTTC.

This clone was observed a few times. The rearrangement links TRBV6-5 to TRBJ1-2, with D possibly matching TRBD1 (6 bases). The CDR3 sequence is 14 residues long. Trimming left V 3 bases short and J 4 bases short, with 12 bases between. Per the germline V gene, CDR1 is MNHEY and CDR2 is SVGAGI. The DNA for the CDR3 is TGTGCCAGCAGTTATGGGGGACAACCCTATGGCTACACCTTC. Translated, it gives CASSYGGQPYGYTF.

The CDR3 sequence is CASRMGGLQPQHF. Written as DNA, the CDR3 is TGTGCCAGTAGGATGGGGGGGCTTCAGCCCCAGCATTTT. The chain employs TRBV19 and TRBJ1-5; tentatively, D is TRBD1 (6 bases). There are 13 residues in the CDR3. The V end was cut by 6 bases, the J end by 6 bases, with 12 bases between. Germline V gene data show CDR1 as LNHDA and CDR2 as SQIVND (reference sequence).

This clone was seen a few times. The chain combines TRBV20-1 with TRBJ1-1, with D hard to call. V lost 3 bases and J 7 bases, leaving 9 bases between the germline ends. Germline V gene data show CDR1 as DFQATT and CDR2 as SNEGSKA (reference sequence). The CDR3 loop spans 11 amino acids. CDR3 residues: CSARRVNEAFF. CDR3 sequence (DNA): TGCAGTGCTAGGCGGGTGAATGAAGCTTTCTTT.